This T cell receptor (beta chain) was identified during a study of T-cell reconstitution after alpha-beta-depleted transplantation in children. General study findings and limits: There were reportedly several hundred expanded graft clones from which alpha-beta T cells came about two months after transplant. Certain patients had high TCRbeta diversity at day 60, and it came from recipient T cells and thymic progenitors that survived.

CDR1 SGHRS and CDR2 YFSETQ come from the germline V gene. V shed 4 bases and J shed 4 bases, with 17 bases lying between them. There are 15 residues in the CDR3. This clonotype was seen at least ten times. Antigen: not known. It was with unique molecular identifiers that the TCRbeta library was prepared. TCRdb called the PCR reads again in MiXCR, with one record for every CDR3 protein. The data hold about 830,000 distinct CDR3 sequences, with 15% to 20% observed a single time. This specimen was PBMCs, mostly from graft donor cells, taken 360 days after TCRalphabeta/CD19-depleted stem cell transplant. The chain employs TRBV5-1 and TRBJ1-1; no clear D gene. This TCR derives from a male patient younger than 18 who had a stem cell transplant for acute lymphoblastic leukemia, so the T cells may come from the graft donor. CDR3 in DNA: TGCGCCAGCAGCACAATGAGGGCCGGAGGCACTGAAGCTTTCTTT. This encodes CASSTMRAGGTEAFF. Variable domain in full (rest from reference TRBV5-1 and TRBJ1-1): KAGVTQTPRYLIKTRGQQVTLSCSPISGHRSVSWYQQTPGQGLQFLFEYFSETQRNKGNFPGRFSGRQFSNSRSEMNVSTLELGDSALYLCASSTMRAGGTEAFFGQGTRLTVV.